The present T cell receptor beta chain was sequenced within a study of shared clonotypes between healthy human individuals (dated by TCRdb to 2018 to 2020). General notes on the study: The cohort comprised a couple of women and a few men aged 18 to 49 years. For each donor, CD4 naive and CD4 memory were each given three plates, CD8 naive was given two plates, and CD8 memory was given one plate. Blood TCR repertoires of about 5 healthy adults were deeply sequenced to estimate repertoire size and the extent of clonotype sharing between individuals. To increase sequencing depth and limit assay-specific biases, TCR repertoire library preparation and sequencing were carried out by different laboratories using diverse techniques. Between about 0.8 and 9 billion PBMCs per donor were obtained by leukapheresis. What the authors observed across the whole study: The small number of donors limited the genetic and exposure-history diversity represented. Incomplete sequencing was indicated by rarefaction of sorted-subset datasets, despite the large sequencing depth. Larger estimated clonotype richness was generally found for naive subsets than for memory subsets. About 4.5% of naive CD4, 3.5% of naive CD8, around 2.3% of memory CD4, and about 0.4% of memory CD8 clonotypes were shared across several donors. Based on pairwise subsampling, the degree of clonotype sharing among donors was expected to be affected by sequencing depth. Compared with non-shared clonotypes, clonotypes shared by all four sorted-subset donors had higher generation probabilities. Only blood was sampled, and tissue TCR repertoires likely differ from those in blood.

About this clone itself: Its antigen is currently not known. Base qualities are not at hand, and no much larger clone is one base apart.

TCR CDR3 regions were amplified from genomic DNA by multiplex PCR using the deep immunoSEQ assay. Genomic DNA extracted from each cell subset was distributed evenly over all wells of several immunoSEQ 96-well plates, and each plate served as one replicate. Each replicate PCR for sorted subsets received 200 ng genomic DNA, equal to 30,000 or so T cell genomes. Purified libraries were quantified with a Qubit 3.0 fluorometer, sized on a Bioanalyzer 2100, and re-quantified with the KAPA Library Quantification kit. Every immunoSEQ 96-well plate was sequenced on a dedicated single-read 150-cycle Illumina NextSeq 550 flow cell. The paper's data handling went like this. Because the immunoSEQ output included only junctional sequences and no quality scores, the filtering could not be the same as the filtering used for full-length reads. To assign V/J genes and CDR3, sequences were annotated using PyIR, a Python wrapper for IgBLAST v1.9, with IMGT germline references. Reads with weak V/J assignments (E-value above 1e-6), missing CDR3, stop codons, out-of-frame junctions, or ambiguous translated residues were removed. A V3J clonotype was defined by an identical inferred V gene, J gene, and CDR3 amino acid sequence. To compute the percentage overlap between repertoires, the number of shared unique clonotypes was divided by the size of the smaller repertoire. RTK rarefaction, the Chao1 estimator, and Recon v2.1 estimates of unobserved clonotypes were used to assess repertoire richness. For all TCRbeta clonotypes obtained by the gDNA method from a handful of donors, generation probabilities were computed with OLGA. This is the immuneACCESS table as TCRdb keeps it, with only in-frame sequences that have V and J called. A part of the clones is gone; compared with another copy, unresolved V genes explain less than half, and the rest is unexplained. V and J calls and clone size follow that table, whereas D and trimming were derived from the DNA. The sample table contains millions of clones; only one count was recorded for about 95% of them. Of the sample, 0.9% to 1.4% falls within the top ten clones.

V is pared back by 5 bases and J by 4 bases, with 9 bases lying between the germline termini. The CDR3 runs 12 residues from the cysteine to the phenylalanine. The only DNA kept is the CDR3, 36 bases in frame from the first base. Per the germline V gene, SNHLY is the CDR1 and FYNNEI is the CDR2. CD8 naive samples were CD45RO-negative cells positively selected for CCR7, giving a CD45RA+CCR7+ population that excluded TemRA cells. Donors were healthy HIV-negative adults with no recently reported acute infections or vaccinations. All donors were Caucasian adults living in Nashville, Tennessee, USA. After blood collection by leukapheresis, PBMCs were isolated using Ficoll-Histopaque density gradient centrifugation and then cryopreserved in the vapor phase of liquid nitrogen. Analytical flow cytometry was used to check the purity and quantity of every magnetically sorted T cell population. From each sorted fraction, genomic DNA was isolated and quantified by UV absorbance on a Nanodrop 2000c.

The sequence is built from TRBV2 and TRBJ2-7, with no D gene named confidently. The sample consisted of naive CD8+ T cells sorted from blood. The cell subset or site label, as the study defines it: CD45RA+CCR7+. This sequence was found in a young man in good health. The sequenced DNA: TGTGCCAGCAGTAACAATTTGTACGAGCAGTACTTC. Its amino acids are CASSNNLYEQYF. Extended through the reference TRBV2 and TRBJ2-7 proteins, this CDR3 yields the full variable domain: EPEVTQTPSHQVTQMGQEVILRCVPISNHLYFYWYRQILGQKVEFLVSFYNNEISEKSEIFDDQFSVERPDGSNFTLKIRSTKLEDSAMYFCASSNNLYEQYFGPGTRLTVT.